The rows below give T cell receptor beta chains drawn from one sample of a study of human T cells and chemical hapten exposure. TCRdb passed the RACE reads through MiXCR, listing each CDR3 protein once. The table includes under 450,000 distinct CDR3 sequences, about 4.4% detected once. The sample consisted of whole blood, taken in connection with sensitization to the hapten diphenylcyclopropenone (DPC). The source is a woman aged 45-65 years with alopecia areata. Some clones in this sample may be carry-over from other donors' samples. Both conserved end residues are part of each CDR3. The D gene is left open where the match is weak. Clone size, where shown, is once, few, many, or a class for clones that have expanded.

>.|TRBJ2-5|TRBV27|.
CASKRPVAQYF
TGTGCCAGCAAACGACCGGTGGCCCAGTACTTC
>few|TRBJ2-3|TRBV20-1|.
CSAHSVSSTDTQYF
TGCAGTGCCCATAGCGTCTCTAGCACAGATACGCAGTATTTT
>once|TRBJ1-5|TRBV24-1|TRBD1
CATSDRQGTAQPQHF
TGTGCCACCAGTGACCGACAGGGCACGGCTCAGCCCCAGCATTTT
>many|TRBJ2-5|TRBV11-2|.
CASLGPDEETQYF
TGTGCCAGCCTAGGCCCAGATGAAGAGACCCAGTACTTC
>few|TRBJ2-2|TRBV11-2|.
CASRQAHTGELFF
TGTGCCAGCAGGCAGGCTCATACCGGGGAGCTGTTTTTT
>many|TRBJ1-4|TRBV7-2|.
CASSLQTREKLFF
TGTGCCAGCAGCTTACAGACCCGTGAAAAACTGTTTTTT
>many|TRBJ2-3|TRBV20-1|TRBD2
CSAPGLAYTQYF
TGCAGTGCCCCCGGACTAGCCTATACGCAGTATTTT
>many|TRBJ2-1|TRBV7-6|TRBD2
CASSLTSAYNEQFF
TGTGCCAGCAGCTTGACTAGCGCCTACAATGAGCAGTTCTTC
>many|TRBJ2-3|TRBV7-8|.
CASSLNPDTQYF
TGTGCCAGCAGCTTAAATCCCGATACGCAGTATTTT
>many|TRBJ2-5|TRBV12-3/TRBV12-4|.
CASSTGTIEGTQYF
TGTGCCAGCAGTACCGGGACGATCGAGGGGACCCAGTACTTC
>.|TRBJ2-5|TRBV29-1|.
CSVESGKGQLHRETQYF
TGCAGCGTTGAGTCGGGCAAGGGGCAGCTCCATCGGGAGACCCAGTACTTC
>.|TRBJ1-1|TRBV2|.
CASIRRANTEAFF
TGTGCCAGCATTAGGCGGGCGAACACTGAAGCTTTCTTT
>few|TRBJ1-1|TRBV5-1|TRBD1
CASSVEWTGKSFF
TGCGCCAGCAGCGTGGAGTGGACAGGGAAGTCTTTCTTT
>many|TRBJ2-1|TRBV30|.
CAWSRAIHEQFF
TGTGCCTGGAGCAGGGCAATACATGAGCAGTTCTTC
>few|TRBJ2-2|TRBV29-1|TRBD1
CSVGTGGSLTGELFF
TGCAGCGTTGGGACAGGGGGCTCCCTCACCGGGGAGCTGTTTTTT
>many|TRBJ2-1|TRBV7-8|.
CASSLVSWGYNEQFF
TGTGCCAGCAGCTTAGTCAGTTGGGGATACAATGAGCAGTTCTTC
>many|TRBJ2-7|TRBV28|.
CASTYGDSLTGQYF
TGTGCCAGCACCTATGGAGATAGTCTTACGGGGCAGTACTTC
>many|TRBJ2-2|TRBV15|.
CATSRGTGELFF
TGTGCCACCAGCAGGGGTACCGGGGAGCTGTTTTTT
>many|TRBJ2-1|TRBV14|.
CASSQGLNEQFF
TGTGCCAGCAGCCAAGGGTTGAATGAGCAGTTCTTC
>.|TRBJ1-2|TRBV6-6|.
CATQKADQYGYTF
TGTGCCACCCAAAAAGCGGATCAATATGGCTACACCTTC
>few|TRBJ2-1|TRBV7-2|.
CASSLVGLYNEQFF
TGTGCCAGCAGCTTAGTGGGCCTTTACAATGAGCAGTTCTTC
>many|TRBJ1-1|TRBV6-5|TRBD1
CASSYRGDRAEAFF
TGTGCCAGCAGTTACCGGGGCGACAGGGCTGAAGCTTTCTTT
>few|TRBJ2-3|TRBV13|.
CASSSQLEPDTQYF
TGTGCCAGCAGCTCCCAGCTTGAACCAGATACGCAGTATTTT
>many|TRBJ2-3|TRBV2|.
CASSELSWPDTQYF
TGTGCCAGCAGTGAACTGTCCTGGCCAGATACGCAGTATTTT
>.|TRBJ2-2|TRBV20-1|.
CSARDRRVNTGELFF
TGCAGTGCTAGGGACCGACGCGTGAACACCGGGGAGCTGTTTTTT
>few|TRBJ2-3|TRBV3-1|.
CASSQGRTADTQYF
TGTGCCAGCAGCCAAGGGAGGACCGCAGATACGCAGTATTTT
>.|TRBJ1-6|TRBV6-5|.
CASRATGLSSPLHF
TGTGCCAGCAGAGCAACAGGGCTCAGTTCACCCCTCCACTTT
>many|TRBJ1-1|TRBV5-4|.
CASFSALRAGEAFF
TGTGCCAGCTTTTCGGCCTTACGGGCCGGCGAAGCTTTCTTT
>many|TRBJ1-3|TRBV4-1|TRBD1
CASSSSGKGAFGNTIYF
TGCGCCAGCAGCTCAAGCGGGAAGGGGGCTTTTGGAAACACCATATATTTT
>few|TRBJ1-2|TRBV4-1|.
CASSQTGRNYGYTF
TGCGCCAGCAGCCAAACAGGGAGGAACTATGGCTACACCTTC
>.|TRBJ2-7|TRBV20-1|TRBD2
CSARPLAGFEQYF
TGCAGTGCCAGGCCCCTAGCGGGATTCGAGCAGTACTTC
>few|TRBJ1-2|TRBV20-1|TRBD1
CSARGSDRAYYGYTF
TGCAGTGCTAGAGGATCGGACAGGGCCTACTATGGCTACACCTTC
>many|TRBJ1-5|TRBV6-1|.
CASSEAFDQPQHF
TGTGCCAGCAGTGAAGCATTTGATCAGCCCCAGCATTTT
>many|TRBJ1-6|TRBV5-1|.
CASRSDSATNSPLHF
TGCGCCAGCAGGTCCGACAGCGCTACGAATTCACCCCTCCACTTT
>.|TRBJ2-5|TRBV5-1|TRBD1
CASSSKTGGPETQYF
TGCGCCAGCAGCAGCAAGACAGGGGGCCCGGAGACCCAGTACTTC